Sequencing of this TCR beta chain was carried out in a study of brain T cells in children with intractable seizures. Study conclusions and caveats: Patients' HCMV serostatus was unknown; virus specificity rests on CDR3 similarity alone.

Germline CDR1 KGHDR, CDR2 SFDVKD. This CDR3 contains 15 residues. The junction had 3 bases not matched to a gene; V was cut back by 5 bases and J by 1 base. Only in-frame clones appear in the TCRdb table, and some are missing; sequencing was by immunoSEQ multiplex PCR. The profile shows around 44,000 clones, about nine tenths of them singletons. Before surgery, patients took at least one anti-epileptic drug. This clone occurred once. The antigen remains undetermined. The sequenced sample was peripheral blood, obtained at surgery. The chain is built from TRBV24-1 and TRBJ2-3; TRBD1 aligns across 9 bases. The clonotype was recovered from a girl aged 2-10 years with tuberous sclerosis and intractable seizures. This CDR3 reads CATSGTGARTDTQYF. The CDR3 region has the DNA TGTGCCACCAGTGGGACAGGGGCTCGCACAGATACGCAGTATTTT.